The 20 T cell receptor beta chains below all came from one sample that was sequenced in a study of blood T cell repertoires in COVID-19. Sequencing used immunoSEQ multiplex PCR; TCRdb keeps in-frame clones, though not all of them. The profile shows roughly 150,000 clones, about four fifths of them singletons. Sequences were obtained from peripheral blood. The receptors come from a woman older than 75 with acute or convalescent COVID-19.

The rearrangement joins TRBV30 to TRBJ1-3; a possible D gene is TRBD1 (5 bases). From germline, CDR1 is GTSNPN and CDR2 SVGIG (reference sequence). The CDR3 runs to 15 residues. Trimming pared 1 base from V and 2 bases from J, leaving 12 bases between. CDR3 protein: CAWSGGGDPGNTIYF. The CDR3 DNA is TGTGCCTGGAGTGGGGGCGGGGATCCTGGAAACACCATATATTTT.

At least ten counts were recorded for this clone. The chain recombines TRBV2 with TRBJ1-4; D is possibly TRBD1 (6 bases). The CDR3 extends over 15 amino acids. Germline V gene data show CDR1 as SNHLY and CDR2 as FYNNEI. V lost 4 bases and J 1 base, leaving 10 bases between the germline ends. In DNA, the CDR3 is TGTGCCAGCAGTGCGAGAGGGGGAACTAATGAAAAACTGTTTTTT. Its translation: CASSARGGTNEKLFF.

The chain employs TRBV27 and TRBJ2-1, with D possibly TRBD2 on 6 matching bases. The V end lost 1 base, the J end lost 3 bases, and 13 bases lay between the germline ends. CDR1 is MNHEY and CDR2 is SMNVEV in the germline V gene (reference sequence). The CDR3 totals 16 residues. As DNA, the CDR3 is TGTGCCAGCAGTTTATATCGGGGGATTAACTACAATGAGCAGTTCTTC. It codes for CASSLYRGINYNEQFF.

About this clone: In the same sample, other DNA sequences code for this CDR3. This chain uses TRBV19 with TRBJ2-7; TRBD2 agrees at 12 bases. The germline V gene encodes CDR1 LNHDA and CDR2 SQIVND (reference sequence). This CDR3 is 16 amino acids long. V dropped 1 base and J dropped 0; count of bases not matched to a gene: 1. The CDR3 bases are TGTGCCAGTAGTATAGGGACTAGCGGGAACTCCTACGAGCAGTACTTC. The encoded protein is CASSIGTSGNSYEQYF.

The chain is built from TRBV5-1 and TRBJ1-4, with D unresolved. The CDR3 extends over 13 amino acids. Trimming removed 7 bases at V and 4 bases at J, with 11 bases between. Germline values: CDR1 SGHRS, CDR2 YFSETQ. Here the CDR3 reads CASAPSSNEKLFF. The CDR3 DNA reads TGCGCCAGCGCGCCCTCAAGTAATGAAAAACTGTTTTTT.

The chain couples TRBV24-1 to TRBJ2-3; 8 nucleotides match TRBD1. With 4 bases clipped from V and 3 bases from J, the junction kept 8 bases outside the gene matches. Per germline, CDR1 KGHDR and CDR2 SFDVKD. The CDR3 length is 16 residues. The CDR3 sequence: CATSDQGQGWTDTQYF. As DNA, the CDR3 is TGTGCCACCAGTGACCAAGGACAGGGTTGGACAGATACGCAGTATTTT.

The chain joins TRBV30 to TRBJ1-2; unclear D gene. CDR1 is GTSNPN and CDR2 is SVGIG in the germline V gene (reference sequence). V was cut by 0 bases and J by 4 bases, with 15 bases left in between. This CDR3 is 15 amino acids long. The CDR3 DNA reads as TGTGCCTGGAGTGTCGGAGACGTCCCAAGCTATGGCTACACCTTC. This encodes CAWSVGDVPSYGYTF.

The chain couples TRBV15 to TRBJ1-2; TRBD1 matches 9 bases. With V trimmed by 6 bases and J by 4 bases, 15 bases remained unmatched. This CDR3 contains 17 residues. In germline, CDR1 is LNHNV, CDR2 YYDKDF (reference sequence). The CDR3 DNA is TGTGCCACCAGGGGGGGCCTTGGTACAGGGGGCCCCTATGGCTACACCTTC. Encoded protein: CATRGGLGTGGPYGYTF.

Note on this clone: The sample has other DNA sequences that encode this CDR3 too. This chain connects TRBV12-3 or TRBV12-4 to TRBJ1-2; D remains unclear. V was trimmed by 2 bases and J by 4 bases, leaving 8 bases between them. This CDR3 spans 13 amino acids. The CDR3 bases are TGTGCCAGCAGTTTATGGGCAGGCTATGGCTACACCTTC. This translates into CASSLWAGYGYTF.

J is TRBJ1-4 and V is TRBV15; perhaps TRBD1 as D (6 bases). Looked up from germline, CDR1 is LNHNV and CDR2 is YYDKDF (reference sequence). This CDR3 has 16 amino acids. V lost 2 bases and J lost 7, with 17 bases in between. CDR3 amino acids: CATSRQNQGIGEKLFF. In nucleotides, the CDR3 is TGTGCCACCAGCAGACAGAACCAGGGGATTGGTGAAAAACTGTTTTTT.

J is TRBJ2-7 and V is TRBV4-1; D perhaps matches TRBD2 (6 bases). There are 16 residues in the CDR3. Germline CDR1 and CDR2: MGHRA and YSYEKL. The ends were cut back, 0 bases at V and 1 base at J, with 13 bases in the middle. CDR3: CASSQDPLAQSYEQYF. The CDR3 coding sequence is TGCGCCAGCAGCCAAGATCCCCTAGCGCAATCCTACGAGCAGTACTTC.

This clone was seen a few times. The CDR3 is CASSLVAGSMTGEQFF. The CDR3 region has the DNA TGTGCCAGCAGCTTAGTGGCGGGAAGTATGACCGGTGAGCAGTTCTTC. This rearrangement joins TRBV11-2 to TRBJ2-1, with D tentatively TRBD2 (6 bases). There are 16 residues in the CDR3. V was pared by 1 base and J by 9 bases, with 19 bases between. Germline CDR1 reads SGHAT; CDR2 reads FQNNGV.

This rearrangement joins TRBV27 to TRBJ1-6; no definite D call. This CDR3 region has 12 residues. V lost 6 bases and J lost 4, with 4 bases in between. Germline lookup yields CDR1 MNHEY and CDR2 SMNVEV (reference sequence). CDR3 sequence (DNA): TGTGCCAGCAGCCAATATAATTCACCCCTCCACTTT. Translating it yields CASSQYNSPLHF.

The rearrangement uses TRBV5-6 and TRBJ1-1, with 8 nucleotides matching TRBD1. CDR1 and CDR2 from the germline V gene are SGHDT and YYEEEE. V trimming: 0 bases; J trimming: 5 bases; junction bases outside the gene matches: 6. There are 15 residues in the CDR3. The CDR3 loop reads CASSLEWTGRTEAFF. CDR3 sequence (DNA): TGTGCCAGCAGCTTGGAGTGGACAGGGAGAACTGAAGCTTTCTTT.

This clone was detected only once. The rearrangement joins TRBV28 to TRBJ1-2; D may be TRBD1 (5 bases). Germline V CDR1 and CDR2: MDHEN, SYDVKM. V lost 10 bases and J 0 bases, leaving 15 bases between the germline ends. CDR3 length equals 14 residues. The chain's CDR3 is CATRDSLSNYGYTF. The CDR3 nucleotides read TGTGCCACCCGAGACAGCCTATCTAACTATGGCTACACCTTC.

This chain connects TRBV29-1 to TRBJ1-4; D gene unclear. The germline V and J ends were trimmed by 4 bases and 3 bases, with 9 bases remaining between them. This CDR3 region has 13 residues. The germline V gene encodes CDR1 SQVTM and CDR2 ANQGSEA. CDR3: CSVVGGPNEKLFF. The CDR3 nucleotides read TGCAGCGTTGTTGGCGGTCCTAATGAAAAACTGTTTTTT.

The chain carries TRBV5-1 and TRBJ2-5; TRBD1 matches 9 bases. The V gene's germline CDR1 is SGHRS and CDR2 YFSETQ. This CDR3 comprises 13 residues. V gave up 4 bases and J gave up 5 bases; unmatched junction bases: 3. The CDR3 here is CASSTGGGETQYF. CDR3 bases: TGCGCCAGCAGCACAGGGGGCGGGGAGACCCAGTACTTC.

The chain combines TRBV7-9 with TRBJ1-2, with D maybe TRBD1 (5 bases). The V and J ends lost 4 bases and 6 bases respectively, with 12 bases between them. Germline V gene lookup returns CDR1 SEHNR and CDR2 FQNEAQ (reference sequence). The CDR3 is 13 residues long. The CDR3 sequence: CASSYRQTDGYTF. CDR3 DNA sequence: TGTGCCAGCAGCTACAGACAGACGGATGGCTACACCTTC.

The CDR3 DNA follows: TGTGCCTGGACAACAGGGGGGGGCTCCTATAATTCACCCCTCCACTTT. This encodes CAWTTGGGSYNSPLHF. The rearrangement uses TRBV30 and TRBJ1-6; 8 bases map to TRBD1. The germline gives CDR1 GTSNPN, CDR2 SVGIG (reference sequence). This CDR3 is 16 amino acids long. V lost 4 bases to trimming and J lost 0 bases; unmatched junction nucleotides: 5.

The V call is TRBV4-3, the J call TRBJ2-1; 7 bases are shared with TRBD2. This CDR3 contains 17 residues. The V gene end was trimmed by 2 bases and the J gene end by 2 bases; junction bases not matched to a gene: 9. CDR1 is LGHNA and CDR2 is YSLEER in the germline V gene. CDR3 sequence: CASSQYSLAVTYNEQFF. The DNA for the CDR3 is TGCGCCAGCAGCCAATATTCCCTAGCGGTGACCTACAATGAGCAGTTCTTC.